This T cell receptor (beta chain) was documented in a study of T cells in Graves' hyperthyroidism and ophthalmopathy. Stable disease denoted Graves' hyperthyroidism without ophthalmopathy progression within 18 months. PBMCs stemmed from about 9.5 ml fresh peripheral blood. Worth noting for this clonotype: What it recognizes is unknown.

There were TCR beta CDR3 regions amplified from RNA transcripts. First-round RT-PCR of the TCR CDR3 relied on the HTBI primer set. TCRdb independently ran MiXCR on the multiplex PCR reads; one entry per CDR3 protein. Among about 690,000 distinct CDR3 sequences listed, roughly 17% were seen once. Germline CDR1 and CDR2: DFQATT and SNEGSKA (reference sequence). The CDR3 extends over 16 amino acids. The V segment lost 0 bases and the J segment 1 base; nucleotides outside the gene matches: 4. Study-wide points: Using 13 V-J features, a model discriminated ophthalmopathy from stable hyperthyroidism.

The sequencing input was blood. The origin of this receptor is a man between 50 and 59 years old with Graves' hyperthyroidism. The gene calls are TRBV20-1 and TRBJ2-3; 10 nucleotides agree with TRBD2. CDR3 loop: CSARELAGWGTDTQYF. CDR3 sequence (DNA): TGCAGTGCTAGAGAACTAGCGGGATGGGGCACAGATACGCAGTATTTT.